Listed here are 30 T cell receptor beta chains from one sample, sequenced in a study of T cell responses to AZD1222 COVID-19 vaccine. TCRdb keeps only in-frame clones here, not all; method: immunoSEQ multiplex PCR. Of tens of thousands of clones in the sample, more than 75% were seen once. Sequences were derived from peripheral blood, sampled on day 0 of AZD1222 vaccination. Every receptor here comes from an adult in good health.

This clone was seen just once. The V call is TRBV6-5, the J call TRBJ2-1; D may be TRBD1 (6 bases). The germline V gene has CDR1 MNHEY and CDR2 SVGAGI. CDR3 length: 14 residues. The V and J ends lost 5 bases and 8 bases respectively, with 16 bases between them. The CDR3 protein is CASSTLGANDEQFF. The CDR3 DNA reads TGTGCCAGCAGTACCTTGGGGGCGAACGATGAGCAGTTCTTC.

The CDR3: CASSIRDRAARDAKNIQYF. CDR3 bases: TGTGCCAGCAGCATCAGGGACAGAGCGGCCCGGGATGCCAAAAACATTCAGTACTTC. J is TRBJ2-4 and V is TRBV21-1; whether TRBD1, the table's D call, matches the DNA was not checked. TRBV21-1 is annotated as a pseudogene. The CDR3 sequence is 19 residues long.

The gene calls are TRBV5-1 and TRBJ1-1; TRBD1 aligns across 9 bases. This CDR3 is built from 16 residues. Germline trimming cut 4 bases from V and 1 base from J; bases unmatched to any gene: 8. Germline V gives CDR1 SGHRS, CDR2 YFSETQ. Written as DNA, the CDR3 is TGCGCCAGCAGCCCGGGGGGACAGGGAAAGAACACTGAAGCTTTCTTT. It translates to CASSPGGQGKNTEAFF.

The gene calls are TRBV10-3 and TRBJ2-3; TRBD1 agrees at 7 bases. Germline CDR1 ENHRY, CDR2 SYGVKD. The CDR3 is made up of 15 amino acids. V lost 6 bases, J lost 6 bases, and 12 bases stayed unmatched. For the CDR3, the DNA is TGTGCCATCAGCCCTGGGACAGCCCTCACGGATACGCAGTATTTT. As protein: CAISPGTALTDTQYF.

The chain combines TRBV3-1 (or the pseudogene TRBV3-2) with TRBJ1-1, with D possibly being TRBD1 (6 bases). The CDR3 sequence is 14 residues long. From germline, CDR1 is LGHDT and CDR2 YNNKEL (reference sequence). V lost 4 bases and J 7 bases, leaving 16 bases between the germline ends. The CDR3 is CASSRSRGLYEAFF. CDR3 nucleotides: TGTGCCAGCAGCCGTAGCAGGGGCCTGTATGAAGCTTTCTTT.

The chain links TRBV19 to TRBJ2-4, with 9 nucleotides matching TRBD2. The V gene end was trimmed by 5 bases and the J gene end by 3 bases; junction bases not matched to a gene: 2. CDR1 and CDR2 from the germline V gene are LNHDA and SQIVND (reference sequence). This CDR3 region has 14 residues. In DNA form, the CDR3 reads TGTGCCAGTAGTGAAGCGGGAGGCAAAAACATTCAGTACTTC. Amino acid sequence: CASSEAGGKNIQYF.

The rearrangement uses TRBV6-6 and TRBJ2-3, with D tentatively TRBD1 (5 bases). The CDR3 totals 14 residues. The V gene's germline CDR1 is MNHNY and CDR2 SVGAGI (reference sequence). The germline V and J ends were trimmed by 6 bases and 1 base, with 11 bases remaining between them. The CDR3 nucleotides are TGTGCCAGCAGGGCAGGGTTGGGCACAGATACGCAGTATTTT. This codes for CASRAGLGTDTQYF.

This clone was seen a few times. The chain couples TRBV5-1 to TRBJ1-6, with 8 nucleotides matching TRBD1. CDR3 length: 15 amino acids. Trimming at V came to 0 bases and at J to 10 bases, leaving 6 bases not matched to a gene. The germline CDR1 and CDR2 sequences are SGHRS and YFSETQ. The CDR3 loop is CASSLDQGAGSPLHF. The DNA of the CDR3 is TGCGCCAGCAGCTTGGATCAGGGGGCAGGCTCACCCCTCCACTTT.

The chain uses TRBV19 and TRBJ1-1; 7 bases agree with TRBD1. This CDR3 region has 15 residues. The V gene's germline CDR1 is LNHDA and CDR2 SQIVND (reference sequence). With V trimmed by 6 bases and J by 1 base, 8 bases remained unmatched. CDR3 loop: CASREARTGNTEAFF. CDR3 nucleotides: TGTGCCAGTAGGGAGGCGCGGACAGGGAACACTGAAGCTTTCTTT. The variable domain in full, completed from reference TRBV19 and TRBJ1-1, reads DGGITQSPKYLFRKEGQNVTLSCEQNLNHDAMYWYRQDPGQGLRLIYYSQIVNDFQKGDIAEGYSVSREKKESFPLTVTSAQKNPTAFYLCASREARTGNTEAFFGQGTRLTVV.

This clone came up once. The chain links TRBV11-3 to TRBJ2-1; 11 bases line up with TRBD1. V was pared by 6 bases and J by 3 bases, with 4 bases of the junction left unmatched. CDR1 SGHNT and CDR2 YENEEA come from the germline V gene. This CDR3 region has 15 residues. The CDR3, as DNA: TGTGCCAGCAGTGTCGGGACAGGGGGCTACAATGAGCAGTTCTTC. Translated: CASSVGTGGYNEQFF.

The chain recombines TRBV7-2 with TRBJ2-1; 9 nucleotides match TRBD2. J gave up 6 bases and V 0 bases, and 3 bases lay outside the gene matches. This CDR3 has 15 amino acids. Germline values: CDR1 SGHTA, CDR2 FQGNSA. The CDR3 loop reads CASSLAGLAFNEQFF. In nucleotides, the CDR3 is TGTGCCAGCAGCTTAGCGGGACTAGCCTTCAATGAGCAGTTCTTC.

V usage is TRBV28 and J usage is TRBJ1-5; D uncertain. Germline CDR1 reads MDHEN; CDR2 reads SYDVKM. Trimming removed 3 bases at V and 5 bases at J, with 5 bases between. The CDR3 is made up of 12 amino acids. The CDR3 spells CASSLSDQPQHF. The CDR3 bases are TGTGCCAGCAGTTTGTCTGATCAGCCCCAGCATTTT.

In its sample, this clone was seen once. This rearrangement joins TRBV19 to TRBJ2-5, with D possibly being TRBD2 (6 bases). Germline V gene lookup returns CDR1 LNHDA and CDR2 SQIVND (reference sequence). V lost 1 base and J 5 bases, leaving 14 bases between the germline ends. The CDR3 is 15 amino acids. The CDR3 DNA is TGTGCCAGTAGTATAGGCGGGACCGAATGGGAGACCCAGTACTTC. This gives the protein CASSIGGTEWETQYF.

The chain combines TRBV9 with TRBJ1-5, with 7 bases that match TRBD1. Germline CDR1 and CDR2: SGDLS and YYNGEE. Germline trimming cut 2 bases from V and 6 bases from J; bases unmatched to any gene: 8. The CDR3 is made up of 15 amino acids. CDR3 nucleotides: TGTGCCAGCAGCGTCGGACAGGCCAAGGGTCAGCCCCAGCATTTT. Protein: CASSVGQAKGQPQHF.

The rearrangement links TRBV30 to TRBJ1-2; a possible D gene is TRBD1 (5 bases). CDR1 and CDR2 from the germline V gene are GTSNPN and SVGIG (reference sequence). The CDR3 runs to 15 residues. The V gene lost 4 bases and the J gene lost 2 bases, with 17 bases spanning the gap. CDR3 DNA sequence: TGTGCCTGGATGGGGGGTCCCAGGATGAACTATGGCTACACCTTC. This sequence encodes CAWMGGPRMNYGYTF.

This clone was detected only a few times. The rearrangement links TRBV12-3 or TRBV12-4 to TRBJ2-1, with 7 nucleotides matching TRBD2. The CDR3 totals 13 residues. V was clipped by 8 bases and J by 1 base; unmatched bases: 2. DNA of the CDR3: TGTGCCAGCTGTAGCGGGTCCTACAATGAGCAGTTCTTC. Translation: CASCSGSYNEQFF.

This clone was detected only a few times. The V call is TRBV18, the J call TRBJ2-6; 7 bases agree with TRBD2. Germline values: CDR1 KGHSH, CDR2 LQKENI. The CDR3 is 17 amino acids. The ends lost 6 bases at V and 4 bases at J; junction bases unmatched: 12. The CDR3 loop reads CASSNRGGLSGANVLTF. In DNA, the CDR3 is TGTGCCAGCTCCAATCGCGGGGGACTCTCCGGGGCCAACGTCCTGACTTTC. The full variable domain, its missing parts supplied by reference TRBV18 and TRBJ2-6, is NAGVMQNPRHLVRRRGQEARLRCSPMKGHSHVYWYRQLPEEGLKFMVYLQKENIIDESGMPKERFSAEFPKEGPSILRIQQVVRGDSAAYFCASSNRGGLSGANVLTFGAGSRLTVL.

V usage is TRBV27 and J usage is TRBJ1-1; possible D gene TRBD1, 6 bases. Trimming pared 4 bases from V and 6 bases from J, leaving 18 bases between. Germline V gene data show CDR1 as MNHEY and CDR2 as SMNVEV (reference sequence). This CDR3 spans 15 amino acids. CDR3 sequence: CASSSGTIAVAEAFF. CDR3 sequence (DNA): TGTGCCAGCAGTTCTGGGACAATCGCGGTCGCTGAAGCTTTCTTT.

This clone was detected only once. V usage is TRBV7-2 and J usage is TRBJ2-7; D not certain. CDR3 length equals 13 residues. CDR1 and CDR2 (germline): SGHTA, FQGNSA. V was cut by 4 bases and J by 3 bases, with 10 bases left in between. The CDR3 bases are TGTGCCAGCAGCTCTCTACTATACTACGAGCAGTACTTC. Residues: CASSSLLYYEQYF.

This clone turned up a few times. V is TRBV12-3 or TRBV12-4 and J is TRBJ1-3; D is ambiguous. V was shortened by 5 bases and J by 2 bases, with 7 bases between the two germline ends. This CDR3 has 13 residues. DNA of the CDR3: TGTGCCAGCAGTCCCTCGGCTGGAAACACCATATATTTT. Translation: CASSPSAGNTIYF.

This clone was seen a few times. CDR3 loop: CASRWTATNEKLFF. CDR3 nucleotide sequence: TGCGCCAGCCGGTGGACAGCAACTAATGAAAAACTGTTTTTT. V usage is TRBV5-1 and J usage is TRBJ1-4; D is perhaps TRBD1 (6 bases). The CDR3 consists of 14 residues. The V and J ends lost 7 bases and 0 bases respectively, with 10 bases between them. Germline V CDR1 and CDR2: SGHRS, YFSETQ.

The chain employs TRBV6-5 and TRBJ1-2; D may be TRBD1 (5 bases). CDR1 is MNHEY, CDR2 SVGAGI, per germline. The CDR3 covers 13 residues. Trimming removed 4 bases at V and 8 bases at J, with 14 bases between. The CDR3 coding sequence is TGTGCCAGCAGTTCCCGGGACCCAGGAGGCTACACCTTC. Translated: CASSSRDPGGYTF.

The gene calls are TRBV4-1 and TRBJ1-6; maybe TRBD1 (5 bases). Germline V gene data show CDR1 as MGHRA and CDR2 as YSYEKL. This CDR3 has 17 residues. Trimming shortened V by 1 base and J by 7 bases, and 17 bases separated the two germline ends. As DNA, the CDR3 is TGCGCCAGCAGCCAAGTTGTAGGGGCCTCGACAAATTCACCCCTCCACTTT. Its translation: CASSQVVGASTNSPLHF.

The chain combines TRBV7-9 with TRBJ2-1, with TRBD1 identical over 8 bases. The J segment lost 4 bases and the V segment lost 4 bases, leaving 12 bases of the junction unmatched. Germline V CDR1 and CDR2: SEHNR, FQNEAQ (reference sequence). The CDR3 has 17 residues. The CDR3 reads CASSYTGQGGNYNEQFF. The CDR3 nucleotides read TGTGCCAGCAGCTACACTGGACAGGGCGGGAATTACAATGAGCAGTTCTTC.

CDR3 residues: CAWTGQGARGNQPQHF. The CDR3 DNA is TGTGCCTGGACGGGACAGGGGGCTCGGGGCAATCAGCCCCAGCATTTT. The gene calls are TRBV30 and TRBJ1-5; 12 bases map to TRBD1. From germline, CDR1 is GTSNPN and CDR2 SVGIG (reference sequence). The V gene end was trimmed by 4 bases and the J gene end by 2 bases; junction bases not matched to a gene: 6. The CDR3 has 16 residues.

J is TRBJ1-4 and V is TRBV19; D unclear. CDR1 LNHDA and CDR2 SQIVND come from the germline V gene (reference sequence). The CDR3 covers 13 residues. V shed 5 bases and J shed 7 bases, with 11 bases lying between them. The CDR3 loop reads CASSAGLFEKLFF. DNA for the CDR3: TGTGCCAGTAGTGCGGGCCTTTTTGAAAAACTGTTTTTT.

This clone was observed a handful of times. This rearrangement joins TRBV27 to TRBJ1-6; no definite D call. The CDR3 runs 14 residues. Germline CDR1 reads MNHEY; CDR2 reads SMNVEV (reference sequence). Trimming shortened V by 4 bases and J by 8 bases, and 12 bases separated the two germline ends. CDR3 sequence: CASSSVSPDSPLHF. CDR3 nucleotides: TGTGCCAGCAGTTCAGTTTCCCCGGATTCACCCCTCCACTTT.

The J gene is TRBJ1-1, the V gene TRBV7-6; D remains unclear. CDR1 is SGHVS, CDR2 FNYEAQ, per germline. CDR3 length equals 14 residues. V lost 5 bases, J lost 5 bases, and 15 bases lay in between. CDR3 coding DNA: TGTGCCAGCAGCCCAAACAACGGAGGGACTGAAGCTTTCTTT. Protein: CASSPNNGGTEAFF.

This clone has a handful of counts. The V and J genes are TRBV7-9 and TRBJ2-7; TRBD1 aligns across 8 bases. V lost 1 base and J lost 6; bases outside the gene matches: 11. The CDR3 length is 16 residues. The germline V gene encodes CDR1 SEHNR and CDR2 FQNEAQ (reference sequence). The CDR3 region has the DNA TGTGCCAGCAGCTTAGGAGGATACGGACAGGGACGCGAGCAGTACTTC. It is translated as CASSLGGYGQGREQYF.

The V and J genes are TRBV11-2 and TRBJ1-3, with 9 bases that match TRBD1. With V trimmed by 4 bases and J by 2 bases, 6 bases remained unmatched. Germline CDR1 reads SGHAT; CDR2 reads FQNNGV. This CDR3 spans 16 amino acids. The CDR3 region has the DNA TGTGCCAGCAGCTACAGGGGGCCTATGGCTGGAAACACCATATATTTT. It encodes CASSYRGPMAGNTIYF.